One sample yielded the 15 T cell receptor beta chains listed below, sequenced in a study of T cell clonality in common variable immunodeficiency. The study's findings and limits: In common variable immunodeficiency, TCR beta chains reportedly carried fewer deletions and N-nucleotide insertions.

No antigens are known for them. Profiled with immunoSEQ multiplex PCR; TCRdb holds only in-frame clones, not every one. The specimen's table records 15,000 to 16,000 clones. The sample was peripheral blood mononuclear cells. Receptors originate from a human donor with common variable immunodeficiency.

Comments on this clone: Coverage ceases 3 residues before the CDR3 finishes, and the germline J gene fills in the end. J is TRBJ2-6 and V is TRBV6-1; unclear D gene. CDR1 MNHNS and CDR2 SASEGT come from the germline V gene. Deletions cut 4 bases from V and 0 bases from J, with 4 bases between. This CDR3 contains 14 residues. Partial CDR3 DNA: TGTGCCAGCAGTGCTGTCTCTGGGGCCAACGTC. This codes for CASSAVSGANV. The entire CDR3 is CASSAVSGANVLTF.

Regarding this clone: The CDR3 extends 3 residues past the end of the read, so its final part is completed from the germline J gene. The V gene is TRBV5-1, the J gene TRBJ1-1; no clear D gene. Per germline, CDR1 SGHRS and CDR2 YFSETQ. V was cut by 4 bases and J by 0 bases, with 13 bases left in between. The CDR3 is made up of 15 amino acids. The covered CDR3 bases are TGCGCCAGCAGCCCCCTTGGCAGTATGAACACTGAA. Translating it yields CASSPLGSMNTE. In full, the CDR3 reads CASSPLGSMNTEAFF.

Note on this clone: Read coverage stops 3 residues before the CDR3 terminus; the germline J gene supplies the remainder. The rearrangement uses TRBV29-1 and TRBJ1-2, with 11 positions matching TRBD1. Per the germline V gene, CDR1 is SQVTM and CDR2 is ANQGSEA. CDR3 length: 13 amino acids. J gave up 6 bases and V 7 bases, and 7 bases lay outside the gene matches. The CDR3 sequence: CSAGEGQGDGYTF. The CDR3 DNA, read in part, is TGCAGCGCCGGGGAGGGACAGGGGGATGGC. Combining the CDR3 with reference TRBV29-1 and TRBJ1-2 gives the whole variable domain SAVISQKPSRDICQRGTSLTIQCQVDSQVTMMFWYRQQPGQSLTLIATANQGSEATYESGFVIDKFPISRPNLTFSTLTVSNMSPEDSSIYLCSAGEGQGDGYTFGSGTRLTVV.

As concerns this clone: The sequenced fragment ends 3 residues before the CDR3 boundary, so the rest is inferred from the germline J gene. The J gene is TRBJ1-4, the V gene TRBV5-1; TRBD1 is a possible D gene (5 bases). The V and J ends lost 7 bases and 5 bases respectively, with 15 bases between them. Germline V gene lookup returns CDR1 SGHRS and CDR2 YFSETQ. CDR3 size: 14 residues. Incomplete CDR3 DNA: TGCGCCAGCTCCCTTCAGGGATTCAATGAAAAA. This codes for CASSLQGFNEK. The entire CDR3 reads CASSLQGFNEKLFF.

Comments on this clone: The read is 3 residues too short to cover the CDR3 end, so that end is filled in from the germline J gene. The genes are TRBV7-2 and TRBJ2-7; no definite D call. V lost 5 bases, J lost 2 bases, and 13 bases lay in between. Germline-derived CDR1 and CDR2 are SGHTA and FQGNSA. This CDR3 has 14 residues. CDR3 DNA (partial): TGTGCCAGCAGCCACCCCCCTGGCACCTACGAG. Translation: CASSHPPGTYE. The whole CDR3 reads CASSHPPGTYEQYF. Combining the CDR3 with reference TRBV7-2 and TRBJ2-7 gives the whole variable domain GAGVSQSPSNKVTEKGKDVELRCDPISGHTALYWYRQSLGQGLEFLIYFQGNSAPDKSGLPSDRFSAERTGGSVSTLTIQRTQQEDSAVYLCASSHPPGTYEQYFGPGTRLTVT.

Turning to this clone: The read ends 3 residues early relative to the CDR3; the germline J gene fills the gap. The J gene is TRBJ1-2, the V gene TRBV29-1; maybe TRBD1 (6 bases). V gave up 0 bases and J gave up 4 bases, with 15 bases separating them. There are 15 residues in the CDR3. The V gene's germline CDR1 is SQVTM and CDR2 ANQGSEA. CDR3 DNA (partial): TGCAGCGTTGAAGATCGTCAGGGGAGGATCTATGGC. This translates into CSVEDRQGRIYG. The entire CDR3 is CSVEDRQGRIYGYTF.

To note about this clone: Read sequence stops 3 residues before the CDR3 end, and the germline J gene provides the missing end. This chain uses TRBV20-1 with TRBJ1-5; 10 bases line up with TRBD1. Germline CDR1 and CDR2: DFQATT and SNEGSKA (reference sequence). J was trimmed by 9 bases and V by 5 bases; bases with no gene match: 13. This CDR3 has 15 amino acids. CDR3 bases read: TGCAGTGCTGCTTCCGGGACAGGGGAACAGCGGCCC. Residues: CSAASGTGEQRP. The CDR3 reads in full as CSAASGTGEQRPQHF.

Regarding this clone: Coverage ceases 3 residues before the CDR3 finishes, and the germline J gene fills in the end. The chain combines TRBV7-8 with TRBJ2-3; TRBD2 agrees at 7 bases. Germline values: CDR1 SGHVS, CDR2 FQNEAQ. CDR3 length equals 15 residues. Losses at the gene ends were 5 bases for V and 1 base for J; bases not matched to a gene: 6. Here the CDR3 reads CASSVSGAGTDTQYF. The CDR3 bases that were read are TGTGCCAGCAGCGTGAGCGGGGCTGGCACAGATACG.

Considering frequency, this clone is medium-sized. The CDR3 loop is CASSERGQNYGYTF. The part of the CDR3 DNA that was read is TGTGCCAGCAGTGAGCGGGGACAGAACTATGGC. V is TRBV6-1 and J is TRBJ1-2, with 7 nucleotides matching TRBD1. The read ends 3 residues before the CDR3 terminus; that terminus is restored from the germline J gene. Trimming at V came to 3 bases and at J to 2 bases, leaving 3 bases not matched to a gene. This CDR3 has 14 amino acids. Germline V gives CDR1 MNHNS, CDR2 SASEGT.

As for this clone: Read coverage stops 3 residues before the CDR3 terminus; the germline J gene supplies the remainder. The chain couples TRBV18 to TRBJ1-5; maybe TRBD1 (5 bases). The CDR3 totals 16 residues. Germline lookup yields CDR1 KGHSH and CDR2 LQKENI. V shed 1 base and J shed 0 bases, with 10 bases lying between them. CDR3 DNA, as far as it was read: TGTGCCAGCTCACCACAGGGGTCAAATAGCAATCAGCCC. This encodes CASSPQGSNSNQP. The whole CDR3 protein is CASSPQGSNSNQPQHF.

CDR3 DNA, as far as it was read: TGCAGTGCAGGGGACTGGAACAATGAG. This translates into CSAGDWNNE. In full, the CDR3 is CSAGDWNNEQFF. The genes are TRBV20-1 and TRBJ2-1, with a possible D match to TRBD2 (6 bases). The sequence runs out 3 residues before the end of the CDR3; the remainder is reconstructed from the germline J gene. This CDR3 is 12 amino acids long. V was shortened by 6 bases and J by 5 bases, with 11 bases between the two germline ends. Germline CDR1 and CDR2: DFQATT and SNEGSKA (reference sequence).

On this clone itself: The observed sequence ends 3 residues before the CDR3 terminus, with the missing tail filled in from the germline J gene. This chain uses TRBV29-1 with TRBJ2-7; the D gene is possibly TRBD2 (6 bases). Looked up from germline, CDR1 is SQVTM and CDR2 is ANQGSEA. The CDR3 contains 14 residues. V was cut by 4 bases and J by 5 bases, with 18 bases left in between. The sequenced CDR3 bases are TGCAGCGTTGCACTGGGACTGGTAAACAACGAG. It codes for CSVALGLVNNE. The CDR3 reads in full as CSVALGLVNNEQYF.

In the case of this clone: The read falls 3 residues short of the CDR3 end, and the missing part is taken from the germline J gene. The gene calls are TRBV7-2 and TRBJ1-6; D unclear. This CDR3 has 13 residues. Germline loops: CDR1 SGHTA, CDR2 FQGNSA. Trimming pared 5 bases from V and 8 bases from J, leaving 10 bases between. The covered CDR3 bases are TGTGCCAGCAGCATAGTTAGGGATTCACCC. Translating gives CASSIVRDSP. The full-length CDR3 reads as CASSIVRDSPLHF.

A remark on this clone: The read comes to an end 3 residues before the CDR3 does, leaving the germline J gene to fill in the end. J is TRBJ1-1 and V is TRBV18, with no clear D. V shed 2 bases and J shed 3 bases, with 7 bases lying between them. This CDR3 is 13 amino acids long. Germline V CDR1 and CDR2: KGHSH, LQKENI. The CDR3 bases that were read are TGTGCCAGCTCACCAAGGGCAGACACTGAA. Protein: CASSPRADTE. The CDR3 as a whole reads CASSPRADTEAFF.

As for this clone: The read stops 3 residues short of the end of the CDR3; the missing end is completed from the germline J gene. This chain links TRBV19 with TRBJ1-1; D may be TRBD1 (5 bases). The CDR3 totals 16 residues. Germline V gene lookup returns CDR1 LNHDA and CDR2 SQIVND (reference sequence). Trimming removed 6 bases at V and 0 bases at J, with 17 bases between. CDR3 DNA, as far as it was read: TGTGCCAGTAGGCTGGGAGGGCGGGGGATGAACACTGAA. This codes for CASRLGGRGMNTE. The entire CDR3 reads CASRLGGRGMNTEAFF.